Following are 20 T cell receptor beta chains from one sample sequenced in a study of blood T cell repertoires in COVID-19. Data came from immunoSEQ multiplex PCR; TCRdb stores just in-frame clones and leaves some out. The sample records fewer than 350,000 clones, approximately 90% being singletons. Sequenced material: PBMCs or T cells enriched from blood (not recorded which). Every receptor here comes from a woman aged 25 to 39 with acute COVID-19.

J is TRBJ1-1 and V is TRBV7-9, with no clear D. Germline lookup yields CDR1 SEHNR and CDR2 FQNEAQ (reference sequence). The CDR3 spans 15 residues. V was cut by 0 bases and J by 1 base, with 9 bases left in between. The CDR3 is CASSLAGGSNTEAFF. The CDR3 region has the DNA TGTGCCAGCAGCTTAGCAGGAGGGTCGAACACTGAAGCTTTCTTT.

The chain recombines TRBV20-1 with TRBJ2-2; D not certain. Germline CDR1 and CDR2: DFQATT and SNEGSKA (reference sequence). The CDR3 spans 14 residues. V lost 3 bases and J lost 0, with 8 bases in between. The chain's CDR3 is CSASGGANTGELFF. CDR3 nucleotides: TGCAGTGCTAGTGGCGGAGCGAACACCGGGGAGCTGTTTTTT.

As DNA, the CDR3 is TGTGCCAGCAGTTTAATGTCTCTGCCCCAGCATTTT. Amino acids: CASSLMSLPQHF. This rearrangement joins TRBV28 to TRBJ1-5; D ambiguous. The germline V gene has CDR1 MDHEN and CDR2 SYDVKM. Trimming took off 2 bases at V and 9 bases at J, with 8 bases between the two ends. This CDR3 is 12 amino acids long.

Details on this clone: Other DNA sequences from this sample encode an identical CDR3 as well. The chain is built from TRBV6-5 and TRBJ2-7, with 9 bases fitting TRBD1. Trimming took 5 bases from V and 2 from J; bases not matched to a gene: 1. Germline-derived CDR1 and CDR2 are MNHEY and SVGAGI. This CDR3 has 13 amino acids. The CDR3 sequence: CASSTGGAYEQYF. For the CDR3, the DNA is TGTGCCAGCAGTACAGGGGGCGCCTACGAGCAGTACTTC.

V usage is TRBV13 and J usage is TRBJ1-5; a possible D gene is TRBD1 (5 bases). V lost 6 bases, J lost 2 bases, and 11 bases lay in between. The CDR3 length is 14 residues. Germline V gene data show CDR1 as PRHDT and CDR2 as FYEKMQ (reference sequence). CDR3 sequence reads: CASRFGGGNQPQHF. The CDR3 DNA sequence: TGTGCCAGCAGATTCGGGGGGGGCAATCAGCCCCAGCATTTT.

As DNA, the CDR3 is TGCAGCGTAACCACTAGCGGTTCTTACAATGAGCAGTTCTTC. Its translation: CSVTTSGSYNEQFF. V is TRBV29-1 and J is TRBJ2-1; the match to TRBD2 covers 8 bases. V shed 6 bases and J 4 bases; nucleotides not matched to a gene: 8. The germline V gene encodes CDR1 SQVTM and CDR2 ANQGSEA. This CDR3 has 14 amino acids.

CDR3 in DNA: TGTGCCAGCAGTTCCGCGGGGGTAACGAACACCGGGGAGCTGTTTTTT. Translating gives CASSSAGVTNTGELFF. The genes are TRBV3-1 (or the pseudogene TRBV3-2) and TRBJ2-2, with TRBD2 matching over 7 bases. V trimming: 6 bases; J trimming: 0 bases; junction bases outside the gene matches: 7. The germline gives CDR1 LGHDT, CDR2 YNNKEL (reference sequence). The CDR3 consists of 16 residues.

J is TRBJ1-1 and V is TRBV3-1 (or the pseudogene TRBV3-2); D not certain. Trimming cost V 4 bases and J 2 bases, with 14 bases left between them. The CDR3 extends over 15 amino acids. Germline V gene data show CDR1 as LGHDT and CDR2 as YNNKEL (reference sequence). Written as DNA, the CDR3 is TGTGCCAGCAGCCGCAATCCCGGGAGTAACACTGAAGCTTTCTTT. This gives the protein CASSRNPGSNTEAFF.

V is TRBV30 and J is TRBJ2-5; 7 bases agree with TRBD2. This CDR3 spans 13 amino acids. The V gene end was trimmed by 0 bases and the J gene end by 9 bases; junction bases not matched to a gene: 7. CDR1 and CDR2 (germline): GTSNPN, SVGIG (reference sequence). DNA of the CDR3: TGTGCCTGGAGTGTGTTCCAGGGAGGGTCCCAGTACTTC. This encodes CAWSVFQGGSQYF. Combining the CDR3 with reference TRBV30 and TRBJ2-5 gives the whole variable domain SQTIHQWPATLVQPVGSPLSLECTVEGTSNPNLYWYRQAAGRGLQLLFYSVGIGQISSEVPQNLSASRPQDRQFILSSKKLLLSDSGFYLCAWSVFQGGSQYFGPGTRLLVL.

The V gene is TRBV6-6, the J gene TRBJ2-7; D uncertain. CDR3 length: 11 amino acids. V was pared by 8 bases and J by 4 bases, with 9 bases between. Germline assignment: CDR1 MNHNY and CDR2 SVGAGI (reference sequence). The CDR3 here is CASSREYEQYF. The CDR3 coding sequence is TGTGCCAGCTCCCGAGAATACGAGCAGTACTTC.

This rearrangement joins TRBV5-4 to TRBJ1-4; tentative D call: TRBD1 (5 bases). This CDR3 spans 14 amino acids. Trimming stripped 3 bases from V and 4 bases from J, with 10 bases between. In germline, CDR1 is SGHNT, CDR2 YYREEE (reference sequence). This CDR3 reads CASSYDSFNEKLFF. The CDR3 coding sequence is TGTGCCAGCAGCTACGACAGCTTTAATGAAAAACTGTTTTTT.

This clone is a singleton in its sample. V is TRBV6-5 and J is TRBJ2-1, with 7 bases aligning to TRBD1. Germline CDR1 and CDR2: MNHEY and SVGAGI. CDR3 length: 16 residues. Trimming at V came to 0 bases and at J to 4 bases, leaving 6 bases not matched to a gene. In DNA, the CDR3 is TGTGCCAGCAGTTACTCCCCCCAGGGGGTATACAATGAGCAGTTCTTC. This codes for CASSYSPQGVYNEQFF.

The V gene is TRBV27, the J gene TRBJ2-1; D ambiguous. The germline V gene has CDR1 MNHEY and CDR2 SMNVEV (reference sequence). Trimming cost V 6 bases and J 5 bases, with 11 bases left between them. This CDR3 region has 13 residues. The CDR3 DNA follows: TGTGCCAGCAGCGGGTTCCTCAACAATGAGCAGTTCTTC. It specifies CASSGFLNNEQFF.

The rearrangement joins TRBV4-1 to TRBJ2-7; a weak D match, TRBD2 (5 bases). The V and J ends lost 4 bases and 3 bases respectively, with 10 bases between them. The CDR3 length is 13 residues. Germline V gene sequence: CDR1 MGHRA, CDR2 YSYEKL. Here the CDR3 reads CASSPTTYYEQYF. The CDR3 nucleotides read TGCGCCAGCAGCCCGACTACCTACTACGAGCAGTACTTC.

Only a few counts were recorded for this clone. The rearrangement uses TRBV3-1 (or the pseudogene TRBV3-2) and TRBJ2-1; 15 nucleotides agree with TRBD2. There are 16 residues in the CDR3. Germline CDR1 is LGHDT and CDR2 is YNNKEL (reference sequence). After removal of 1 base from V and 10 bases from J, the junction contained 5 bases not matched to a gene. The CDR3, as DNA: TGTGCCAGCAGCCAAGGGACTAGCGGGAGGGCCGGGGAGCAGTTCTTC. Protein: CASSQGTSGRAGEQFF.

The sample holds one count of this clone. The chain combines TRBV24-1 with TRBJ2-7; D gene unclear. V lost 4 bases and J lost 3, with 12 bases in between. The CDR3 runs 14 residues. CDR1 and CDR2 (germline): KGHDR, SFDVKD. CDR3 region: CATSDATRSYEQYF. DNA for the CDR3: TGTGCCACCAGTGACGCCACTCGGAGCTACGAGCAGTACTTC.

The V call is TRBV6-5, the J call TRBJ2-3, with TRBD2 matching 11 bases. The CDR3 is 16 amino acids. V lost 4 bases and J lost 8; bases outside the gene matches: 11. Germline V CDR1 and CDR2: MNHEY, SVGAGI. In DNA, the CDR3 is TGTGCCAGCAGTTTCCTACTAGCGGGGGCATCGGGTACGCAGTATTTT. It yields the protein CASSFLLAGASGTQYF.

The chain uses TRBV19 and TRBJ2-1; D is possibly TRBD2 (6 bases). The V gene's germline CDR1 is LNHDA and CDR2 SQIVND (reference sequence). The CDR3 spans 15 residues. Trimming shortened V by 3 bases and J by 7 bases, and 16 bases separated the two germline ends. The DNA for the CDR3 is TGTGCCAGTAGTATGGGTCCGGGACTGTTAAATGAGCAGTTCTTC. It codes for CASSMGPGLLNEQFF.

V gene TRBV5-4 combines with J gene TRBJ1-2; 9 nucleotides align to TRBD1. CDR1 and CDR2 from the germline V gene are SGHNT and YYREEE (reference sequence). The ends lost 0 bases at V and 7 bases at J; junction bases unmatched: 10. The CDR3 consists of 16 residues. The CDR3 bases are TGTGCCAGCAGCTTGGATTCGTGGACAGGGGCGTTTGGCTACACCTTC. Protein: CASSLDSWTGAFGYTF. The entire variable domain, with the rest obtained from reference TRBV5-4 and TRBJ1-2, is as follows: ETGVTQSPTHLIKTRGQQVTLRCSSQSGHNTVSWYQQALGQGPQFIFQYYREEENGRGNFPPRFSGLQFPNYSSELNVNALELDDSALYLCASSLDSWTGAFGYTFGSGTRLTVV.

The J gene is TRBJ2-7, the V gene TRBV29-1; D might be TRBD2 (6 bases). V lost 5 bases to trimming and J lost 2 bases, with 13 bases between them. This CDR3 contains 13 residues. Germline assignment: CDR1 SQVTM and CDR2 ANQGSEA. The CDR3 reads CSVTGTSTYEQYF. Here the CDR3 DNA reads TGCAGCGTTACCGGGACTTCCACCTACGAGCAGTACTTC.